This TCR beta chain came from a study of T cells in Graves' hyperthyroidism and ophthalmopathy. Study context: Sampling of peripheral blood happened at initial diagnosis, prior to any treatment. Points from the study as a whole: Most thyroid clonotypes expanded above 0.001 appeared in blood too. Ophthalmopathy was separated from stable hyperthyroidism by a 13 V-J model.

After removal of 5 bases from V and 5 bases from J, the junction contained 8 bases not matched to a gene. The CDR3 is made up of 14 amino acids. This clonotype was found many times. Antigen: not known. Using RNA transcripts as the source, TCR beta CDR3 regions were amplified. First-round RT-PCR of the TCR CDR3 relied on the HTBI primer set. One entry per CDR3 protein, called by TCRdb with MiXCR from the multiplex PCR reads. Of around 380,000 distinct CDR3 sequences in the sample, approximately 13% were seen once. Diagnoses were established using clinical symptoms, serum thyroxine and TRAb, thyroid ultrasound and orbital computed tomography.

The source material was blood. The rearrangement links TRBV12-3 or TRBV12-4 to TRBJ2-5; TRBD1 matches 7 bases. This clonotype originated in a man aged 25 to 40 with Graves' hyperthyroidism that later progressed to Graves' ophthalmopathy. In DNA, the CDR3 is TGTGCCAGCAGTCACAGGGGCGGAAGGGAGACCCAGTACTTC. This codes for CASSHRGGRETQYF.